This T cell receptor (beta chain) was obtained from a study of identical twins. Broader study findings: A partial confounding effect on zero-insertion analyses could come from invariant MAIT and iNKT cells. Carriage of fewer insertions was seen in abundant cord blood beta clonotypes, whereas memory repertoires showed none.

Trimming removed 3 bases from V and 0 bases from J, with 0 bases in between. This CDR3 region has 12 residues. The V gene's germline CDR1 is LNHNV and CDR2 YYDKDF (reference sequence). TCRdb ran MiXCR on the 5' RACE reads and lists one entry per CDR3 protein. The profile shows a few hundred thousand distinct CDR3 sequences, less than 20% of them singletons. Concerning this clonotype itself: Its antigen is still unknown.

The origin of this receptor is a man between 45 and 60 years old in good health. Sequenced material: naive T cells sorted from blood. The chain is built from TRBV15 and TRBJ1-3; D is unclear. The CDR3 reads CATSSSGNTIYF. The DNA of the CDR3 is TGTGCCACCAGCAGCTCTGGAAACACCATATATTTT.